This is a list of T cell receptor beta chains from one sample in a study of T cell repertoires in cytomegalovirus infection. Their antigens are not known. TCRdb ran MiXCR on the reads and lists one entry per CDR3 protein. The repertoire holds approximately 89,000 distinct CDR3 sequences, roughly a quarter seen once, with roughly 50% in the top ten. The sample was CD8+ T cells from cultured PBMCs, taken from culture after CMV antigen stimulation. The receptors were sampled from a human donor in good health (CMV status not recorded). Some clones in this sample may be carry-over from other donors' samples. Each CDR3 is given with its conserved first and last residue. The D gene is left open where the match is weak. Expanded clones are given a class, and other clones once, few, many or no size at all.

v_gene: TRBV10-3; len: 12; j_gene: TRBJ2-1; d_gene: .; abundance: few; CDR3nt: TGTGCCATCAGTGGAACAGTTAATGAGCAGTTCTTC; CDR3aa: CAISGTVNEQFF
v_gene: TRBV7-9; len: 16; j_gene: TRBJ1-1; d_gene: TRBD1; abundance: few; CDR3nt: TGTGCCAGCAGCTTAGGAGCAGGGGAACAGGGGACTGAAGCTTTCTTT; CDR3aa: CASSLGAGEQGTEAFF
v_gene: TRBV2; len: 14; j_gene: TRBJ2-7; d_gene: TRBD1; abundance: .; CDR3nt: TGTGCCAGCAGTGGACAGGGGCTCTCCTACGAGCAGTACTTC; CDR3aa: CASSGQGLSYEQYF
v_gene: TRBV7-3; len: 14; j_gene: TRBJ2-2; d_gene: .; abundance: .; CDR3nt: TGTGCCAGCAGCTTACGCGGCGGGGACGGGGAGCTGTTTTTT; CDR3aa: CASSLRGGDGELFF
v_gene: TRBV27; len: 15; j_gene: TRBJ1-5; d_gene: .; abundance: .; CDR3nt: TGTGCCAGCAGTTTTTCGAGGGGCGCGGGGCAGCCCCAGCATTTT; CDR3aa: CASSFSRGAGQPQHF
v_gene: TRBV27; len: 15; j_gene: TRBJ2-1; d_gene: TRBD2; abundance: few; CDR3nt: TGTGCCAGCAGTTTTTATAGCGGGTTGGGAAATGAGCAGTTCTTC; CDR3aa: CASSFYSGLGNEQFF
v_gene: TRBV11-2; len: 14; j_gene: TRBJ1-2; d_gene: .; abundance: many; CDR3nt: TGTGCCAGCAGCCCCCAGACAGGCGGCTATGGCTACACCTTC; CDR3aa: CASSPQTGGYGYTF
v_gene: TRBV11-2; len: 14; j_gene: TRBJ1-4; d_gene: TRBD1; abundance: many; CDR3nt: TGTGCCAGCAGCTTTTTGACAGGGTTTGAAAAACTGTTTTTT; CDR3aa: CASSFLTGFEKLFF
v_gene: TRBV7-2; len: 14; j_gene: TRBJ2-1; d_gene: .; abundance: many; CDR3nt: TGTGCCAGCAGCTTAAATCGGGGAAACAATGAGCAGTTCTTC; CDR3aa: CASSLNRGNNEQFF
v_gene: TRBV4-3; len: 13; j_gene: TRBJ2-1; d_gene: .; abundance: .; CDR3nt: TGCGCCAGCAGCCAAGCTTGGGGGAATGAGCAGTTCTTC; CDR3aa: CASSQAWGNEQFF
v_gene: TRBV11-3; len: 12; j_gene: TRBJ1-3; d_gene: .; abundance: .; CDR3nt: TGTGCCAGCAGCCCTGGAGGAAACACCATATATTTT; CDR3aa: CASSPGGNTIYF
v_gene: TRBV9; len: 13; j_gene: TRBJ1-5; d_gene: .; abundance: few; CDR3nt: TGTGCCAGCAGCGGTGGGGACGGAGGGCCCCAGCATTTT; CDR3aa: CASSGGDGGPQHF
v_gene: TRBV20-1; len: 14; j_gene: TRBJ2-7; d_gene: TRBD1; abundance: .; CDR3nt: TGCAGTGCTAGAGATCGTGGGACAGGTTACGAGCAGTACTTC; CDR3aa: CSARDRGTGYEQYF
v_gene: TRBV20-1; len: 13; j_gene: TRBJ2-7; d_gene: .; abundance: few; CDR3nt: TGCAGTGGCAGGGACTCCGGCTCCTACGAGCAGTACTTC; CDR3aa: CSGRDSGSYEQYF
v_gene: TRBV25-1; len: 18; j_gene: TRBJ2-3; d_gene: TRBD2; abundance: few; CDR3nt: TGTGCCAGCAGTGAATCTGGGGTGGGCGGGGGGGCTTCAGATACGCAGTATTTT; CDR3aa: CASSESGVGGGASDTQYF
v_gene: TRBV7-6; len: 17; j_gene: TRBJ2-7; d_gene: TRBD2; abundance: many; CDR3nt: TGTGCCAGCAGCCCCGGGACTAGCGGGCTTGCCTCCTACGAGCAGTACTTC; CDR3aa: CASSPGTSGLASYEQYF
v_gene: TRBV9; len: 15; j_gene: TRBJ2-3; d_gene: TRBD2; abundance: .; CDR3nt: TGTGCCAGCAGCGTTAGCGGGACTAGCACAGATACGCAGTATTTT; CDR3aa: CASSVSGTSTDTQYF
v_gene: TRBV20-1; len: 14; j_gene: TRBJ2-7; d_gene: .; abundance: .; CDR3nt: TGCAGTGCTAGACCTTACACGAGCTCCTACGAGCAGTACTTC; CDR3aa: CSARPYTSSYEQYF
v_gene: TRBV11-2; len: 19; j_gene: TRBJ2-3; d_gene: TRBD1; abundance: many; CDR3nt: TGTGCCAGCAGCTTACCCCCGGGACAGCCGCGAGTTAGCACAGATACGCAGTATTTT; CDR3aa: CASSLPPGQPRVSTDTQYF
v_gene: TRBV24-1; len: 16; j_gene: TRBJ2-3; d_gene: .; abundance: .; CDR3nt: TGTGCCACCAGGGAGGGGGACACTCCTAGCACAGATACGCAGTATTTT; CDR3aa: CATREGDTPSTDTQYF
v_gene: TRBV19; len: 14; j_gene: TRBJ2-3; d_gene: TRBD1; abundance: many; CDR3nt: TGTGCCAGTAGTATGGGACAGGGGCCAGATACGCAGTATTTT; CDR3aa: CASSMGQGPDTQYF
v_gene: TRBV9; len: 19; j_gene: TRBJ2-1; d_gene: TRBD2; abundance: .; CDR3nt: TGTGCCAGCAGCGTAGAAAGTCTGGGACTAGCGGGAATCAACAATGAGCAGTTCTTC; CDR3aa: CASSVESLGLAGINNEQFF
v_gene: TRBV11-2; len: 15; j_gene: TRBJ1-1; d_gene: .; abundance: many; CDR3nt: TGTGCCAGCAGCTCTGCTTGGGCACCTGGGACTGAAGCTTTCTTT; CDR3aa: CASSSAWAPGTEAFF
v_gene: TRBV19; len: 13; j_gene: TRBJ2-7; d_gene: TRBD1; abundance: many; CDR3nt: TGTGCCAGTAGTATTAGGGGGCCGGACGAGCAGTACTTC; CDR3aa: CASSIRGPDEQYF
v_gene: TRBV27; len: 16; j_gene: TRBJ2-7; d_gene: TRBD1; abundance: .; CDR3nt: TGTGCCAGCAGCGACCTTACCGGGACAGGACCCTACGAGCAGTACTTC; CDR3aa: CASSDLTGTGPYEQYF
v_gene: TRBV6-2/TRBV6-3; len: 18; j_gene: TRBJ2-1; d_gene: TRBD2; abundance: few; CDR3nt: TGTGCCAGCAGCTCCCCGACTAGCGGGAGGACCCCCTACAATGAGCAGTTCTTC; CDR3aa: CASSSPTSGRTPYNEQFF
v_gene: TRBV6-2/TRBV6-3; len: 14; j_gene: TRBJ1-5; d_gene: TRBD1; abundance: few; CDR3nt: TGTGCCAGCAGTTACGGCACAGGGGTTCAGCCCCAGCATTTT; CDR3aa: CASSYGTGVQPQHF
v_gene: TRBV6-5; len: 13; j_gene: TRBJ2-1; d_gene: .; abundance: many; CDR3nt: TGTGCCAGCAGTTACGGAGCGTACAATGAGCAGTTCTTC; CDR3aa: CASSYGAYNEQFF
v_gene: TRBV4-3; len: 15; j_gene: TRBJ1-1; d_gene: .; abundance: few; CDR3nt: TGCGCCAGCAGCCTAGGCGGGGGCGCGTACACTGAAGCTTTCTTT; CDR3aa: CASSLGGGAYTEAFF
v_gene: TRBV27; len: 16; j_gene: TRBJ2-3; d_gene: .; abundance: .; CDR3nt: TGTGCCAGCAGTTTAACGACTAGTATAAGCACAGATACGCAGTATTTT; CDR3aa: CASSLTTSISTDTQYF
v_gene: TRBV6-6; len: 15; j_gene: TRBJ1-1; d_gene: .; abundance: many; CDR3nt: TGTGCCAGCAGATACCCCCGGGAGGTGGACACTGAAGCTTTCTTT; CDR3aa: CASRYPREVDTEAFF
v_gene: TRBV13; len: 15; j_gene: TRBJ1-6; d_gene: .; abundance: .; CDR3nt: TGTGCCAGCAGCTTAGGCGGGGGGGCCGGGTCACCCCTCCACTTT; CDR3aa: CASSLGGGAGSPLHF
v_gene: TRBV5-5; len: 12; j_gene: TRBJ1-2; d_gene: .; abundance: .; CDR3nt: TGTGCCAGCAGCGGCCTTAACTATGGCTACACCTTC; CDR3aa: CASSGLNYGYTF
v_gene: TRBV10-3; len: 16; j_gene: TRBJ1-1; d_gene: TRBD1; abundance: .; CDR3nt: TGTGCCATCAGTGAGGAGGGGACAGGTTTGAACACTGAAGCTTTCTTT; CDR3aa: CAISEEGTGLNTEAFF
v_gene: TRBV20-1; len: 16; j_gene: TRBJ2-7; d_gene: .; abundance: .; CDR3nt: TGCAGTGCTAGGGGCCTTTTTGAGCGGGCAACTTACGAGCAGTACTTC; CDR3aa: CSARGLFERATYEQYF
v_gene: TRBV4-3; len: 14; j_gene: TRBJ2-1; d_gene: .; abundance: many; CDR3nt: TGCGCCAGCAGCCAAAGGACTCGCTACAATGAGCAGTTCTTC; CDR3aa: CASSQRTRYNEQFF
v_gene: TRBV5-1; len: 13; j_gene: TRBJ1-5; d_gene: .; abundance: few; CDR3nt: TGCGCCAGCAGCTTGGAAGGGATGCAGCCCCAGCATTTT; CDR3aa: CASSLEGMQPQHF
v_gene: TRBV4-3; len: 14; j_gene: TRBJ2-5; d_gene: .; abundance: .; CDR3nt: TGCGCCAGCAGCCAAGAGGCCAGTGGTGAGACCCAGTACTTC; CDR3aa: CASSQEASGETQYF
v_gene: TRBV2; len: 16; j_gene: TRBJ1-4; d_gene: TRBD1; abundance: .; CDR3nt: TGTGCCAGCAGTACGGGACAGGGGCGAACTAATGAAAAACTGTTTTTT; CDR3aa: CASSTGQGRTNEKLFF
v_gene: TRBV20-1; len: 11; j_gene: TRBJ1-1; d_gene: .; abundance: .; CDR3nt: TGCAGTGCTAGAGATGGGCGAGGGTGGCTCTTT; CDR3aa: CSARDGRGWLF
v_gene: TRBV6-5; len: 15; j_gene: TRBJ2-7; d_gene: .; abundance: .; CDR3nt: TGTGCCAGCAGTTACAAAGACAGTAGCTCCTACGAGCAGTACTTC; CDR3aa: CASSYKDSSSYEQYF
v_gene: TRBV7-6; len: 13; j_gene: TRBJ1-1; d_gene: .; abundance: few; CDR3nt: TGTGCCAGCAGCCGTGCCGGGAACACTGAAGCTTTCTTT; CDR3aa: CASSRAGNTEAFF
v_gene: TRBV7-9; len: 15; j_gene: TRBJ2-3; d_gene: TRBD2; abundance: .; CDR3nt: TGTGCCAGCAAGGAGTTCGCGGGGGTAACAGATACGCAGTATTTT; CDR3aa: CASKEFAGVTDTQYF
v_gene: TRBV24-1; len: 15; j_gene: TRBJ2-5; d_gene: TRBD1; abundance: many; CDR3nt: TGTGCCACCAGTGATGGACAGGGGTGGAGGGAGACCCAGTACTTC; CDR3aa: CATSDGQGWRETQYF
v_gene: TRBV7-8; len: 18; j_gene: TRBJ2-7; d_gene: TRBD2; abundance: many; CDR3nt: TGTGCCAGCAGCAAAACGACAGGGACTAGCGGGAGATCCTACGAGCAGTACTTC; CDR3aa: CASSKTTGTSGRSYEQYF
v_gene: TRBV4-1; len: 14; j_gene: TRBJ2-7; d_gene: .; abundance: .; CDR3nt: TGCGCCAGCAGCCAAGATCTGAGGGCCCACGAGCAGTACTTC; CDR3aa: CASSQDLRAHEQYF
v_gene: TRBV13; len: 14; j_gene: TRBJ2-7; d_gene: .; abundance: .; CDR3nt: TGTGCCAGCAGCCCGGTACAGAAGGCCTACGAGCAGTACTTC; CDR3aa: CASSPVQKAYEQYF
v_gene: TRBV7-2; len: 14; j_gene: TRBJ2-5; d_gene: TRBD1; abundance: many; CDR3nt: TGTGCCAGCAGTCCTAACAGGGGTCGAGAGACCCAGTACTTC; CDR3aa: CASSPNRGRETQYF